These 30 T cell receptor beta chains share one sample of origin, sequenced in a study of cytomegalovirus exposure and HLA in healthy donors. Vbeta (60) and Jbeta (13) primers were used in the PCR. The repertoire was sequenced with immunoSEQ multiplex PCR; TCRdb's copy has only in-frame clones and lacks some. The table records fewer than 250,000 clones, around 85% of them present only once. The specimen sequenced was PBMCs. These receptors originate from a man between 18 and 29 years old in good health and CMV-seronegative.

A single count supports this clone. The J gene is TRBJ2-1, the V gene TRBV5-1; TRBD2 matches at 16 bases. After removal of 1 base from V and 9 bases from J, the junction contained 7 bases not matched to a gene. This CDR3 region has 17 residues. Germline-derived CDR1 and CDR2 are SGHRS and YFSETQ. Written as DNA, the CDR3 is TGCGCCAGCAGCTTGCCCGGGACTAGCGGGGGGGCCGGTGAGCAGTTCTTC. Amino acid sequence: CASSLPGTSGGAGEQFF. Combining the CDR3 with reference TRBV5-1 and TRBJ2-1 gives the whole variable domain KAGVTQTPRYLIKTRGQQVTLSCSPISGHRSVSWYQQTPGQGLQFLFEYFSETQRNKGNFPGRFSGRQFSNSRSEMNVSTLELGDSALYLCASSLPGTSGGAGEQFFGPGTRLTVL.

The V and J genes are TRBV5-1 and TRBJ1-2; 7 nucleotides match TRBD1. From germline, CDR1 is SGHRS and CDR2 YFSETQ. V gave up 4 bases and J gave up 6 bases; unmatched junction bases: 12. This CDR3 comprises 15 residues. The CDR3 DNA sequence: TGCGCCAGCAGCCAGCGACAGGGAGGCGTGGATGGCTACACCTTC. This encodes CASSQRQGGVDGYTF. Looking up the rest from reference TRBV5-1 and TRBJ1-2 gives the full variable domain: KAGVTQTPRYLIKTRGQQVTLSCSPISGHRSVSWYQQTPGQGLQFLFEYFSETQRNKGNFPGRFSGRQFSNSRSEMNVSTLELGDSALYLCASSQRQGGVDGYTFGSGTRLTVV.

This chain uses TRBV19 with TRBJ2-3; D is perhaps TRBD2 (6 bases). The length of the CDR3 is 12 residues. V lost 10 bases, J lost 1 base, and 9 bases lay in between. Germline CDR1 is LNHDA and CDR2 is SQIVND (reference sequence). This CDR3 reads CATRGRTDTQYF. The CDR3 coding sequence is TGTGCCACGCGGGGTCGCACAGATACGCAGTATTTT. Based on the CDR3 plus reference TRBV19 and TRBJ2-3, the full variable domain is DGGITQSPKYLFRKEGQNVTLSCEQNLNHDAMYWYRQDPGQGLRLIYYSQIVNDFQKGDIAEGYSVSREKKESFPLTVTSAQKNPTAFYLCATRGRTDTQYFGPGTRLTVL.

The CDR3 coding sequence is TGTGCCAGCAGCTTAGAAAGCTGGGGAGGTAGCGGCACTGAAGCTTTCTTT. It is translated as CASSLESWGGSGTEAFF. This chain links TRBV7-6 with TRBJ1-1; D is uncertain. Germline-derived CDR1 and CDR2 are SGHVS and FNYEAQ. The V end was cut by 1 base, the J end by 4 bases, with 19 bases between. The CDR3 is 17 residues long.

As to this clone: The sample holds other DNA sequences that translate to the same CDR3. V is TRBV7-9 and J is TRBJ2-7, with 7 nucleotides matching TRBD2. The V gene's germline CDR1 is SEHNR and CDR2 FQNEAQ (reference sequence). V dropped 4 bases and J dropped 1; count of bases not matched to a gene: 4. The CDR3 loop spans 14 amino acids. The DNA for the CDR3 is TGTGCCAGCAGCTCGACCGGGGGGTCCTACGAGCAGTACTTC. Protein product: CASSSTGGSYEQYF. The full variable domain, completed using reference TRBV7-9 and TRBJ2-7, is DTGVSQNPRHKITKRGQNVTFRCDPISEHNRLYWYRQTLGQGPEFLTYFQNEAQLEKSRLLSDRFSAERPKGSFSTLEIQRTEQGDSAMYLCASSSTGGSYEQYFGPGTRLTVT.

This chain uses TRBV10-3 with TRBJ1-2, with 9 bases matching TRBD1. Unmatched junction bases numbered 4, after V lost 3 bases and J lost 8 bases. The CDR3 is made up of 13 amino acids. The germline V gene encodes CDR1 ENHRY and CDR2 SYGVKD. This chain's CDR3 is CAISDGTGKGYTF. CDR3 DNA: TGTGCCATCAGTGATGGGACAGGGAAAGGCTACACCTTC.

The CDR3 sequence is CASSVVRGRGAFF. The CDR3, as DNA: TGTGCCAGCAGCGTAGTCAGGGGGCGGGGAGCTTTCTTT. This chain connects TRBV9 to TRBJ1-1, with TRBD1 matching over 8 bases. The germline gives CDR1 SGDLS, CDR2 YYNGEE. CDR3 length: 13 residues. V lost 0 bases to trimming and J lost 10 bases; unmatched junction nucleotides: 5. The entire variable domain, with the rest obtained from reference TRBV9 and TRBJ1-1, is as follows: DSGVTQTPKHLITATGQRVTLRCSPRSGDLSVYWYQQSLDQGLQFLIQYYNGEERAKGNILERFSAQQFPDLHSELNLSSLELGDSALYFCASSVVRGRGAFFGQGTRLTVV.

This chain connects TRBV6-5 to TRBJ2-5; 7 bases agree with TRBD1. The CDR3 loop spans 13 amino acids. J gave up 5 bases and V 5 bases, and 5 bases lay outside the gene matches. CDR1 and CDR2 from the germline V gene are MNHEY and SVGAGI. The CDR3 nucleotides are TGTGCCAGCAGTCAACAGGGGTGGGAGACCCAGTACTTC. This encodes CASSQQGWETQYF.

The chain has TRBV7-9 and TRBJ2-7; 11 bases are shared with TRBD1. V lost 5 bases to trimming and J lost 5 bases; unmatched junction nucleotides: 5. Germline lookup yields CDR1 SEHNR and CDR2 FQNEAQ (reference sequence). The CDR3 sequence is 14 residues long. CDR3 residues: CASSRPGQGDEQYF. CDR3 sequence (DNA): TGTGCCAGCAGCCGTCCGGGACAGGGGGACGAGCAGTACTTC.

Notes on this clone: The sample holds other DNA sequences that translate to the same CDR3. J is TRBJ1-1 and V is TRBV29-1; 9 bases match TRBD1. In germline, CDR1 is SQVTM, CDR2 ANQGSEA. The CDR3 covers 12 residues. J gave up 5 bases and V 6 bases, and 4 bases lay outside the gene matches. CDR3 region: CSVGQGETEAFF. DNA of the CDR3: TGCAGCGTGGGACAGGGCGAGACTGAAGCTTTCTTT.

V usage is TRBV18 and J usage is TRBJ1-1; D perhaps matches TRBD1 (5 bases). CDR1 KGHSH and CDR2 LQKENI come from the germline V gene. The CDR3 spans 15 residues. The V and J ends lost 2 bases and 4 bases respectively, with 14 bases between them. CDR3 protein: CASSPRNRGFTEAFF. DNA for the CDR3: TGTGCCAGCTCACCAAGGAACCGGGGGTTCACTGAAGCTTTCTTT.

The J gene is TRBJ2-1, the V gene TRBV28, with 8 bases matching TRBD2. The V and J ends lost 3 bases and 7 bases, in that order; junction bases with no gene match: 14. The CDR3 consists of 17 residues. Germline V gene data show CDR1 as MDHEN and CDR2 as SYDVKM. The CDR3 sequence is CASSFSWEPSGGNEQFF. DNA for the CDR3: TGTGCCAGCAGTTTTTCCTGGGAACCGAGCGGGGGTAATGAGCAGTTCTTC.

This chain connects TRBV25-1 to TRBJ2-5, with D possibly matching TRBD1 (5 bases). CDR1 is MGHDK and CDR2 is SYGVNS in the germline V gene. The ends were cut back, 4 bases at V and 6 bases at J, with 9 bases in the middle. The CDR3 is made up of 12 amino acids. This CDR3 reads CASSGGAQTQYF. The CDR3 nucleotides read TGTGCCAGCAGTGGGGGCGCGCAGACCCAGTACTTC.

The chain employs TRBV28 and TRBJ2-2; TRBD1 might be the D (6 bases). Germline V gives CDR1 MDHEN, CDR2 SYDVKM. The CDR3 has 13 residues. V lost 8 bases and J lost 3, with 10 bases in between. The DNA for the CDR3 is TGTGCCAGCGGGAAGGGGGACACCGGGGAGCTGTTTTTT. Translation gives CASGKGDTGELFF.

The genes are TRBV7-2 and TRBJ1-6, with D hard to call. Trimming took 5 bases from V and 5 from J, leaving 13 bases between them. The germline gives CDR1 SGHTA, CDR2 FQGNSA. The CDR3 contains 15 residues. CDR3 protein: CASSPQRANNSPLHF. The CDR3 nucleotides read TGTGCCAGCAGCCCCCAGAGAGCGAATAATTCACCCCTCCACTTT.

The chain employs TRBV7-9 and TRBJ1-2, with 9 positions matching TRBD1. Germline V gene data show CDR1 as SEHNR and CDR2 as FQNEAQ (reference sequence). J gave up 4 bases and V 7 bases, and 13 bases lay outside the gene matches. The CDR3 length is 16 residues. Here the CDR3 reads CASNEIQGAQGYGYTF. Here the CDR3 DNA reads TGTGCCAGCAACGAGATACAGGGGGCGCAGGGCTATGGCTACACCTTC.

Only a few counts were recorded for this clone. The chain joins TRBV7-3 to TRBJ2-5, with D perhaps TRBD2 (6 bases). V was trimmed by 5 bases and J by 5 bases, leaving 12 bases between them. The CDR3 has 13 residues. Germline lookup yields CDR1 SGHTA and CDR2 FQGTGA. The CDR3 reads CASSPRAGETQYF. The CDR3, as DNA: TGTGCCAGCAGCCCCAGGGCGGGGGAGACCCAGTACTTC.

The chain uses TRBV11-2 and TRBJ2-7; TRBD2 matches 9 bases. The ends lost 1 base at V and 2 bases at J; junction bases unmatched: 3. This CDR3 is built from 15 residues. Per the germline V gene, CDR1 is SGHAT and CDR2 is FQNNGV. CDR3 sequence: CASSLGLAGTYEQYF. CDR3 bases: TGTGCCAGCAGCTTAGGGCTAGCGGGAACCTACGAGCAGTACTTC.

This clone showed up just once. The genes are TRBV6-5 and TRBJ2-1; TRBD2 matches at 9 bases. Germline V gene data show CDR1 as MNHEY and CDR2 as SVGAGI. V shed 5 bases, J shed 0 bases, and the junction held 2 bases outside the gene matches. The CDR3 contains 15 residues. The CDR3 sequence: CASSRGGDSYNEQFF. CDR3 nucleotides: TGTGCCAGCAGTCGCGGGGGGGACTCCTACAATGAGCAGTTCTTC.

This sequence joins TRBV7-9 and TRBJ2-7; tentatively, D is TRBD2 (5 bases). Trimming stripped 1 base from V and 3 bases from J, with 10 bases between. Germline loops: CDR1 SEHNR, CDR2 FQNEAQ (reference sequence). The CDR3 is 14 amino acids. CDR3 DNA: TGTGCCAGCAGCTTAGAACTAGTCGGCTACGAGCAGTACTTC. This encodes CASSLELVGYEQYF.

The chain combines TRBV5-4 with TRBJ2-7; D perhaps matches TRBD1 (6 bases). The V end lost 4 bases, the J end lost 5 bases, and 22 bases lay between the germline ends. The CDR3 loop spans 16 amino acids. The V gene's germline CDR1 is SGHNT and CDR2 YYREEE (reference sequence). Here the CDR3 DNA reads TGTGCCAGCAGCCAAAAATACAGGGATCTGTCTCACGAGCAGTACTTC. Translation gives CASSQKYRDLSHEQYF. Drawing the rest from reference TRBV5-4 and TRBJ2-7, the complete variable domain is ETGVTQSPTHLIKTRGQQVTLRCSSQSGHNTVSWYQQALGQGPQFIFQYYREEENGRGNFPPRFSGLQFPNYSSELNVNALELDDSALYLCASSQKYRDLSHEQYFGPGTRLTVT.

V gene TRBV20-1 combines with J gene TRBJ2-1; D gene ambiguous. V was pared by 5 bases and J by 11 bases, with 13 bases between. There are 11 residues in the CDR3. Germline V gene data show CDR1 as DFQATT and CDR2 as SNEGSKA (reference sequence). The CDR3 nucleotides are TGCAGTGCTTGGGCCCCTCAGAAGCAGTTCTTC. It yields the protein CSAWAPQKQFF.

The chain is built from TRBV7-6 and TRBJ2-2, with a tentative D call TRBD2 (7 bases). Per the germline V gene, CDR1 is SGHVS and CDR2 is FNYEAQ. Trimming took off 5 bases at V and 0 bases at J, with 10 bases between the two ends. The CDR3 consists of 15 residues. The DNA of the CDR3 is TGTGCCAGCAGCCTGCGGGGGCCGAACACCGGGGAGCTGTTTTTT. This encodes CASSLRGPNTGELFF. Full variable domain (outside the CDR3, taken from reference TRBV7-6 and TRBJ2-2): GAGVSQSPRYKVTKRGQDVALRCDPISGHVSLYWYRQALGQGPEFLTYFNYEAQQDKSGLPNDRFSAERPEGSISTLTIQRTEQRDSAMYRCASSLRGPNTGELFFGEGSRLTVL.

As DNA, the CDR3 is TGTGCCAGTAGTATAGGTGGCAGCTGGGAGAACATTCAGTACTTC. This codes for CASSIGGSWENIQYF. The chain uses TRBV19 and TRBJ2-4; the D gene is possibly TRBD2 (5 bases). Germline V gene data show CDR1 as LNHDA and CDR2 as SQIVND (reference sequence). This CDR3 is built from 15 residues. The V gene lost 1 base and the J gene lost 7 bases, with 14 bases spanning the gap.

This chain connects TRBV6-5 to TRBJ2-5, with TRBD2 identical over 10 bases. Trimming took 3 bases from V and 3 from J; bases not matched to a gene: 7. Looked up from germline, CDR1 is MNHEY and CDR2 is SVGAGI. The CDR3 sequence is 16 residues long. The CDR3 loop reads CASSYWSGGDKETQYF. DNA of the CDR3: TGTGCCAGCAGTTATTGGAGCGGGGGGGATAAAGAGACCCAGTACTTC.

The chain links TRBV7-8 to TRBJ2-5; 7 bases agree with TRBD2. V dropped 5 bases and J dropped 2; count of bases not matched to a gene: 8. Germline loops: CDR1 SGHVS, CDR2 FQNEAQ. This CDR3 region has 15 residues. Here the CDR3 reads CASSIDGTIQETQYF. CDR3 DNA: TGTGCCAGCAGCATAGACGGGACTATTCAAGAGACCCAGTACTTC.

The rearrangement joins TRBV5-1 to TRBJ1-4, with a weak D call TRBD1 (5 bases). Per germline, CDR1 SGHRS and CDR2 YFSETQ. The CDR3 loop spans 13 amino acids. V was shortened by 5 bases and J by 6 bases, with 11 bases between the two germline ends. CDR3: CASSPLGDEKLFF. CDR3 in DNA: TGCGCCAGCAGTCCCTTAGGGGATGAAAAACTGTTTTTT.

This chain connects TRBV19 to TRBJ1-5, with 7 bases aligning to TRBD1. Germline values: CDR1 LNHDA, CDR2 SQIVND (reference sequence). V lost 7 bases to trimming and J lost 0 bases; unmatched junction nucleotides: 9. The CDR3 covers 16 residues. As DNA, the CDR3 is TGTGCCAGTACCTCGGGACAGCCTTATAGCAATCAGCCCCAGCATTTT. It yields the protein CASTSGQPYSNQPQHF.

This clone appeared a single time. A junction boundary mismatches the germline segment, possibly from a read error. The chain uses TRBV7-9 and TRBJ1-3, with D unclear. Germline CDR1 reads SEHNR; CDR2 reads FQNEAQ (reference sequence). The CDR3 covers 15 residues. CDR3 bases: TGTTCCAGCAGCTTACCGAGGCGGCTTGGAAACACCATATATTTT. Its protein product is CSSSLPRRLGNTIYF.

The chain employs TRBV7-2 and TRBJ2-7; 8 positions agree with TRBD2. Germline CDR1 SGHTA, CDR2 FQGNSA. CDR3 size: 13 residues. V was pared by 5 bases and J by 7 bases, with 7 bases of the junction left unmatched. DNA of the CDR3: TGTGCCAGCAGCCCGAGCGGGAGAAAGGAGCAGTACTTC. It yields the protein CASSPSGRKEQYF.